This TCR beta chain was sequenced during a study of blood T cell repertoires in COVID-19. Looking at the study overall: Donors in the United States, Italy and Spain gave samples during acute or convalescent COVID-19. Sources were T cells, B-cell-depleted T cells, or PBMCs; the material itself was cDNA or gDNA.

CDR3 length: 12 residues. With 4 bases removed from V and 3 bases from J, the gap between germline ends came to 9 bases. CDR1 is SQVTM and CDR2 is ANQGSEA in the germline V gene. Per the original data handling: Counts of nucleated cells, estimated from reference gene primer amplification, were obtained. The repertoire was sequenced with immunoSEQ multiplex PCR; TCRdb's copy has only in-frame clones and lacks some. That table is the source of V, J and clone size, and D and trimming were worked out from the DNA. This table has roughly 80,000 clones, 80% to 85% appearing once. Note on this clone: The sample has other DNA sequences that encode this CDR3 too.

The source is a man in his forties or fifties with acute or convalescent COVID-19. The chain joins TRBV29-1 to TRBJ1-2, with D unclear. The specimen was peripheral blood. CDR3 in DNA: TGCAGCGTTGGGAGGGAGGACTATGGCTACACCTTC. This sequence encodes CSVGREDYGYTF.